The T cell receptor (beta chain) under discussion was sequenced for a study of blood T cells in healthy people across ages. This clonotype has a handful of counts. Its specificity is unknown. The authors ran a second PCR of 7 to 11 cycles using a sample-barcoded 5' primer and a J-beta primer mix. TCRdb analysed the 5' RACE reads with MiXCR anew, one entry per CDR3 protein. The sample lists 750,000 or so distinct CDR3 sequences, 25% occurring once. Extracted total RNA amounted to at least 6 micrograms for each sample. Germline V CDR1 and CDR2: SGHVS, FQNEAQ. J gave up 6 bases and V 0 bases, and 10 bases lay outside the gene matches. This CDR3 is built from 17 residues. Broader study findings: Diversity of TCR beta per million T cells declined in a roughly linear way with age.

A further study also used this sample, focusing on T cells of mothers and their children.

V gene TRBV7-8 combines with J gene TRBJ2-1, with 8 bases aligning to TRBD2. This sequence was found in a boy under 18 in good health. Material: blood. This CDR3 reads CASSLANGRATPNEQFF. CDR3 nucleotides: TGTGCCAGCAGCTTAGCAAACGGGAGGGCCACGCCCAATGAGCAGTTCTTC.